These T cell receptor beta chains were read from a single sample in a study of T cell responses to AZD1222 COVID-19 vaccine. The method was immunoSEQ multiplex PCR; TCRdb's version includes in-frame clones alone and lacks a portion of them. The table shows 100,000 to 140,000 clones, with 89% occurring only once. Here the sequenced sample was peripheral blood, taken on day 0 of AZD1222 vaccination. The receptors originated from an adult in good health. Each CDR3 is given with its conserved first and last residue. Each record gives: V gene, D gene, clone size, J gene, CDR3 protein, CDR3 DNA. The D gene is left open where the match is weak. The size entry is marked missing in some rows and otherwise reads once, few, many or a size class.

v_call: TRBV10-3
d_call: TRBD1
clone_size: -
j_call: TRBJ1-6
cdr3_aa: CAISPNRTGQGPLHF
cdr3_nt: TGTGCCATCAGTCCTAACAGGACAGGGCAAGGACCCCTCCACTTT

v_call: TRBV6-5
d_call: -
clone_size: -
j_call: TRBJ1-3
cdr3_aa: CASSYSGSGPGNTIYF
cdr3_nt: TGTGCCAGCAGTTACTCGGGGTCAGGGCCGGGAAACACCATATATTTT

v_call: TRBV7-9
d_call: TRBD1
clone_size: -
j_call: TRBJ1-1
cdr3_aa: CASSSQGAIGTEAFF
cdr3_nt: TGTGCCAGCAGCTCACAGGGGGCGATCGGCACTGAAGCTTTCTTT

v_call: TRBV7-2
d_call: -
clone_size: -
j_call: TRBJ1-5
cdr3_aa: CASSPDGYSNQPQHF
cdr3_nt: TGTGCCAGCAGCCCGGACGGATATAGCAATCAGCCCCAGCATTTT

v_call: TRBV7-6
d_call: TRBD1
clone_size: -
j_call: TRBJ2-7
cdr3_aa: CASSLSPRGQGYEQYF
cdr3_nt: TGTGCCAGCAGCTTATCCCCTCGCGGACAGGGCTACGAGCAGTACTTC

v_call: TRBV5-4
d_call: TRBD1
clone_size: -
j_call: TRBJ2-5
cdr3_aa: CASSGPGQQETQYF
cdr3_nt: TGTGCCAGCAGCGGGCCGGGACAGCAAGAGACCCAGTACTTC

v_call: TRBV19
d_call: TRBD1
clone_size: -
j_call: TRBJ2-1
cdr3_aa: CASRSWDRVFAEQFF
cdr3_nt: TGTGCCAGTAGGAGTTGGGACAGGGTATTTGCTGAGCAGTTCTTC

v_call: TRBV24-1
d_call: TRBD1
clone_size: -
j_call: TRBJ1-4
cdr3_aa: CATSDLRVGTVNEKLFF
cdr3_nt: TGTGCCACCAGTGATTTGAGAGTAGGGACAGTGAACGAAAAACTGTTTTTT

v_call: TRBV5-1
d_call: TRBD2
clone_size: once
j_call: TRBJ2-2
cdr3_aa: CASSLTPGGNTGELFF
cdr3_nt: TGCGCCAGCAGCTTAACCCCGGGAGGGAACACCGGGGAGCTGTTTTTT

v_call: TRBV5-1
d_call: -
clone_size: -
j_call: TRBJ1-3
cdr3_aa: CASSLEGQNTIYF
cdr3_nt: TGCGCCAGCAGCTTGGAGGGGCAAAACACCATATATTTT

v_call: TRBV4-2
d_call: TRBD2
clone_size: -
j_call: TRBJ2-3
cdr3_aa: CASSQDPSGGAKDTQYF
cdr3_nt: TGTGCCAGCAGCCAAGACCCCAGCGGGGGAGCTAAAGATACGCAGTATTTT

v_call: TRBV5-1
d_call: -
clone_size: -
j_call: TRBJ2-3
cdr3_aa: CASSLGGYRTDTQYF
cdr3_nt: TGCGCCAGCAGCTTGGGTGGCTACCGCACAGATACGCAGTATTTT

v_call: TRBV7-3
d_call: -
clone_size: -
j_call: TRBJ1-1
cdr3_aa: CASSQRLNTEAFF
cdr3_nt: TGTGCCAGCAGCCAGAGACTGAACACTGAAGCTTTCTTT

v_call: TRBV7-3
d_call: TRBD1
clone_size: -
j_call: TRBJ2-7
cdr3_aa: CASSKNRGDYEQYF
cdr3_nt: TGTGCCAGCAGCAAAAACAGGGGCGACTACGAGCAGTACTTC

v_call: TRBV3-1/TRBV3-2
d_call: -
clone_size: -
j_call: TRBJ2-7
cdr3_aa: CASSPGRSSYEQYF
cdr3_nt: TGTGCCAGCAGCCCCGGACGGTCCTCCTACGAGCAGTACTTC

v_call: TRBV6-6
d_call: -
clone_size: once
j_call: TRBJ1-1
cdr3_aa: CASRTEGFTEAFF
cdr3_nt: TGTGCCAGCAGAACGGAGGGATTCACTGAAGCTTTCTTT

v_call: TRBV28
d_call: -
clone_size: -
j_call: TRBJ2-7
cdr3_aa: CASSLPVGVIYEQYF
cdr3_nt: TGTGCCAGCAGCCTCCCCGTCGGGGTAATCTACGAGCAGTACTTC

v_call: TRBV7-3
d_call: TRBD2
clone_size: -
j_call: TRBJ2-2
cdr3_aa: CASSLGTSGSKGGELFF
cdr3_nt: TGTGCCAGCAGCCTAGGGACTAGCGGGAGTAAAGGCGGGGAGCTGTTTTTT

v_call: TRBV7-8
d_call: -
clone_size: -
j_call: TRBJ2-7
cdr3_aa: CASSQITTGEEEQYF
cdr3_nt: TGTGCCAGCAGTCAGATAACGACAGGCGAGGAAGAGCAGTACTTC

v_call: TRBV27
d_call: -
clone_size: -
j_call: TRBJ2-7
cdr3_aa: CASSLSPSSYYEQYF
cdr3_nt: TGTGCCAGCAGTTTATCGCCTAGCTCTTACTACGAGCAGTACTTC

v_call: TRBV27
d_call: -
clone_size: -
j_call: TRBJ1-6
cdr3_aa: CASSLERASYNSPLHF
cdr3_nt: TGTGCCAGCAGTTTAGAAAGGGCCTCCTATAATTCACCCCTCCACTTT

v_call: TRBV7-9
d_call: -
clone_size: -
j_call: TRBJ2-1
cdr3_aa: CASSLGRGRRDEQFF
cdr3_nt: TGTGCCAGCAGCTTAGGGAGAGGGCGTAGAGATGAGCAGTTCTTC

v_call: TRBV7-8
d_call: TRBD2
clone_size: -
j_call: TRBJ2-1
cdr3_aa: CASSRTNLGLAGGNEQFF
cdr3_nt: TGTGCCAGCAGCCGAACTAACCTCGGACTAGCGGGAGGCAATGAGCAGTTCTTC

v_call: TRBV6-5
d_call: -
clone_size: -
j_call: TRBJ2-2
cdr3_aa: CASRITREHTGELFF
cdr3_nt: TGTGCCAGCAGGATCACGCGGGAACACACCGGGGAGCTGTTTTTT

v_call: TRBV7-9
d_call: -
clone_size: -
j_call: TRBJ2-3
cdr3_aa: CASSFSTDTQYF
cdr3_nt: TGTGCCAGCAGCTTTTCCACAGATACGCAGTATTTT

v_call: TRBV28
d_call: -
clone_size: -
j_call: TRBJ2-7
cdr3_aa: CASTDSWVSEQYF
cdr3_nt: TGTGCCAGCACAGACAGTTGGGTCTCCGAGCAGTACTTC

v_call: TRBV9
d_call: -
clone_size: -
j_call: TRBJ2-2
cdr3_aa: CASSVVEGTGELFF
cdr3_nt: TGTGCCAGCAGCGTAGTTGAGGGCACCGGGGAGCTGTTTTTT

v_call: TRBV29-1
d_call: -
clone_size: -
j_call: TRBJ1-5
cdr3_aa: CSVVLGGNNQPQHF
cdr3_nt: TGCAGCGTTGTATTGGGAGGGAACAATCAGCCCCAGCATTTT

v_call: TRBV7-9
d_call: TRBD1
clone_size: -
j_call: TRBJ1-4
cdr3_aa: CASSLRTGTNEKLFF
cdr3_nt: TGTGCCAGCAGCCTACGGACAGGGACAAATGAAAAACTGTTTTTT

v_call: TRBV28
d_call: -
clone_size: -
j_call: TRBJ1-5
cdr3_aa: CASRLWGSGNQPQHF
cdr3_nt: TGTGCCAGCAGGTTGTGGGGGAGTGGCAATCAGCCCCAGCATTTT

v_call: TRBV5-1
d_call: TRBD1
clone_size: few
j_call: TRBJ2-5
cdr3_aa: CASSRSTGGEETQYF
cdr3_nt: TGCGCCAGCAGCCGGTCGACAGGGGGCGAGGAGACCCAGTACTTC

v_call: TRBV24-1
d_call: -
clone_size: -
j_call: TRBJ2-1
cdr3_aa: CATMGAGYNKFF
cdr3_nt: TGTGCCACCATGGGCGCGGGGTATAATAAGTTCTTC

v_call: TRBV4-1
d_call: -
clone_size: -
j_call: TRBJ1-5
cdr3_aa: CASSPLSGPRGQPQHF
cdr3_nt: TGCGCCAGCAGCCCCCTAAGTGGCCCCCGGGGGCAGCCCCAGCATTTT

v_call: TRBV19
d_call: TRBD2
clone_size: -
j_call: TRBJ2-7
cdr3_aa: CASSIRRESSEQYF
cdr3_nt: TGTGCCAGTAGTATCCGGCGGGAGTCAAGCGAGCAGTACTTC

v_call: TRBV12-3/TRBV12-4
d_call: -
clone_size: -
j_call: TRBJ1-5
cdr3_aa: CASSLADQPQHF
cdr3_nt: TGTGCCAGCAGTTTAGCAGATCAGCCCCAGCATTTT

v_call: TRBV28
d_call: -
clone_size: -
j_call: TRBJ1-2
cdr3_aa: CASSLAGEIYGYTF
cdr3_nt: TGTGCCAGCAGTTTAGCAGGAGAAATCTATGGCTACACCTTC